The rows below give T cell receptor beta chains drawn from one sample of a study of cytomegalovirus exposure and HLA in healthy donors. The data were produced by immunoSEQ multiplex PCR, yet TCRdb's version contains in-frame clones alone and is incomplete. In the table there are about 140,000 clones, approximately 67% of which are singletons. Material for sequencing was PBMCs. The source of these receptors is a woman aged 55-69 years in good health and CMV-seronegative. Both conserved end residues are part of each CDR3. D genes are given only for firm matches. Clone size is stated in some rows and not others, as once, few, many or a class when expanded.

clone size: once
V gene: TRBV7-3
J gene: TRBJ2-7
D gene: .
CDR3 DNA: TGTGCCAGCAGCTTAAGCAGGACAGAAGAGCAGTACTTC
CDR3 protein: CASSLSRTEEQYF

clone size: .
V gene: TRBV7-2
J gene: TRBJ2-5
D gene: .
CDR3 DNA: TGTGCCAGCAGCTTAGCCTCCAGCGGGCGTCAAGAGACCCAGTACTTC
CDR3 protein: CASSLASSGRQETQYF

clone size: few
V gene: TRBV6-1
J gene: TRBJ2-5
D gene: .
CDR3 DNA: TGTGCCAGCAGTGCCCCCGGGACAACAGAGACCCAGTACTTC
CDR3 protein: CASSAPGTTETQYF

clone size: .
V gene: TRBV6-6
J gene: TRBJ1-6
D gene: .
CDR3 DNA: TGTGCCAGCAGCTCTAGGGGGGGTAAAAAAGACTCACCCCTCCACTTT
CDR3 protein: CASSSRGGKKDSPLHF

clone size: .
V gene: TRBV6-1
J gene: TRBJ2-2
D gene: .
CDR3 DNA: TGTGCCAGCAAACGGGCAGGGGCGAACACCGGGGAGCTGTTTTTT
CDR3 protein: CASKRAGANTGELFF

clone size: .
V gene: TRBV2
J gene: TRBJ1-5
D gene: .
CDR3 DNA: TGTGCCAGCAGTGTAGGGGGACAAAGCAATCAGCCCCAGCATTTT
CDR3 protein: CASSVGGQSNQPQHF

clone size: .
V gene: TRBV6-6
J gene: TRBJ2-1
D gene: TRBD2
CDR3 DNA: TGTGCCAGCAGGGAAAGCGGGAGGGCCTACAATGAGCAGTTCTTC
CDR3 protein: CASRESGRAYNEQFF

clone size: .
V gene: TRBV12-5
J gene: TRBJ2-3
D gene: TRBD2
CDR3 DNA: TGTGCTAGTGGTTTGGTCCTAGCGGGGGGGCCAGATACGCAGTATTTT
CDR3 protein: CASGLVLAGGPDTQYF

clone size: .
V gene: TRBV12-5
J gene: TRBJ2-7
D gene: TRBD2
CDR3 DNA: TGTGCTAGTGGTTTGGAGACTCTAAGGACTAGCGGGGGGAACTACGAGCAGTACTTC
CDR3 protein: CASGLETLRTSGGNYEQYF

clone size: .
V gene: TRBV13
J gene: TRBJ2-7
D gene: TRBD2
CDR3 DNA: TGTGCCAGCAGGCCGGGACTATCCCTTGGTGAGCAGTACTTC
CDR3 protein: CASRPGLSLGEQYF

clone size: .
V gene: TRBV6-6
J gene: TRBJ2-2
D gene: TRBD2
CDR3 DNA: TGTGCCAGCAACAGCGGGGGTAACACCGGGGAGCTGTTTTTT
CDR3 protein: CASNSGGNTGELFF

clone size: .
V gene: TRBV5-1
J gene: TRBJ2-5
D gene: TRBD1
CDR3 DNA: TGCGCCAGCAGCTTCCGACAGGGCCGCTCCCAAGAGACCCAGTACTTC
CDR3 protein: CASSFRQGRSQETQYF

clone size: .
V gene: TRBV19
J gene: TRBJ2-2
D gene: .
CDR3 DNA: TGTGCCAGTAGTCTCGGGGTGAGCCCGCCCACCGGGGAGCTGTTTTTT
CDR3 protein: CASSLGVSPPTGELFF